What follows is one TCR beta chain and its context. Repertoires were generated with immunoSEQ multiplex PCR, while TCRdb's copy carries only in-frame clones and drops some. Here the sample spans some 760,000 clones, 80% to 90% being singletons. This record comes from a study of shared T cell receptors in the human thymus. This CDR3 contains 15 residues. Germline CDR1 LNHDA, CDR2 SQIVND (reference sequence). Trimming left V 3 bases short and J 4 bases short, with 12 bases between. In addition, the sample was reused for a study of human thymus T cells. In that study: Congenital heart defects were the reason for the corrective surgery that the donors, healthy Finnish infants, were having. Corrective heart surgery yielded the resections from which the thymus tissue came. In thymic and blood repertoires alike, V and J usage looked biased. Highly overlapping thymic repertoires among unrelated individuals were reported in related research.

The receptor's source is a girl under three years old with a congenital heart defect. The chain combines TRBV19 with TRBJ1-4; D ambiguous. The sequencing input was thymocytes. CDR3 bases: TGTGCCAGTAGTATTGGTCGTACACATAATGAAAAACTGTTTTTT. Translated: CASSIGRTHNEKLFF.